Sequencing of this T cell receptor (beta chain) was carried out in a study of T cell responses to AZD1222 COVID-19 vaccine. As to this clone: The antigen is unknown.

Trimming left V 7 bases short and J 0 bases short, with 8 bases between. The CDR3 extends over 13 amino acids. In germline, CDR1 is SGHTS, CDR2 YDEGEE. Overall study results and limits: Dominant CD4 TCR responses targeted spike regions 160-218 and 743-854. Nearly half of the spike-specific TCRs reportedly recognize variant regions that carry no mutations. Just five to seven people given AZD1222 tested seropositive at baseline. Clonal diversity may have been underestimated in mostly white British donors.

Libraries were prepared by immunoSEQ multiplex PCR; TCRdb keeps only in-frame clonotypes and omits some of them. The top ten hold about 3.5% of the sample, which has about 200,000 clones, approximately 90% seen once. The specimen was peripheral blood, collected 28 days after the second AZD1222 dose. The receptor's source is an adult who received the AZD1222 COVID-19 vaccine. The V call is TRBV5-8, the J call TRBJ2-1; D unresolved. As DNA, the CDR3 is TGTGCCAGCGGTCTGAGCTCCTACAATGAGCAGTTCTTC. Amino acid sequence: CASGLSSYNEQFF.